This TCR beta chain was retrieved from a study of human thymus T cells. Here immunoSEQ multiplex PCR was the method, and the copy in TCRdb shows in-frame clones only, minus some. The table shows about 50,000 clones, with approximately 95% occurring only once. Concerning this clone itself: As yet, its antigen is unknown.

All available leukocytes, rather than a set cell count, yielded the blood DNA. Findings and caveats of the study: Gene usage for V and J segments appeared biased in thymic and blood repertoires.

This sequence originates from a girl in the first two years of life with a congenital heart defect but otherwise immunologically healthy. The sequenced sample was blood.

The CDR3, as DNA: TGTGCCAGCTCACCACTCCTAGCGGGAGAAGGTGAGCAGTTCTTC. Translated: CASSPLLAGEGEQFF. The chain uses TRBV18 and TRBJ2-1; 10 nucleotides agree with TRBD2. V lost 1 base and J lost 9; bases outside the gene matches: 6. The CDR3 is 15 residues long. The germline V gene encodes CDR1 KGHSH and CDR2 LQKENI. The variable domain in full, completed from reference TRBV18 and TRBJ2-1, reads NAGVMQNPRHLVRRRGQEARLRCSPMKGHSHVYWYRQLPEEGLKFMVYLQKENIIDESGMPKERFSAEFPKEGPSILRIQQVVRGDSAAYFCASSPLLAGEGEQFFGPGTRLTVL.